This T cell receptor (beta chain) was sequenced during a study of T cells expressing NK-cell markers. Overall study findings and caveats: Questions lingered over whether expanded NKG2C+ T cell clones were HCMV-specific.

A remark on this clonotype: Its specificity is not known.

The CDR3 loop spans 13 amino acids. CDR1 is SGHNT, CDR2 YYREEE, per germline (reference sequence). The authors generated TCR beta cDNA through 5'RACE template switching with UMIs. No DNA is given; TCRdb re-called the 5' RACE reads and lists each CDR3 protein once. Recorded for this sample: a few hundred thousand distinct CDR3 sequences. The sample consisted of blood T cells: a sorted CD56 or NKG2C T cell subset, CD4+ or CD8+ T cells, or bulk PBMC T cells (not recorded which). This sequence was found in a man between 18 and 35 years old in good health. The genes are TRBV5-4 and TRBJ2-3; TCRdb lists TRBD2, though no DNA is available to test this call. CDR3 loop: CASAKGLVDTQYF.